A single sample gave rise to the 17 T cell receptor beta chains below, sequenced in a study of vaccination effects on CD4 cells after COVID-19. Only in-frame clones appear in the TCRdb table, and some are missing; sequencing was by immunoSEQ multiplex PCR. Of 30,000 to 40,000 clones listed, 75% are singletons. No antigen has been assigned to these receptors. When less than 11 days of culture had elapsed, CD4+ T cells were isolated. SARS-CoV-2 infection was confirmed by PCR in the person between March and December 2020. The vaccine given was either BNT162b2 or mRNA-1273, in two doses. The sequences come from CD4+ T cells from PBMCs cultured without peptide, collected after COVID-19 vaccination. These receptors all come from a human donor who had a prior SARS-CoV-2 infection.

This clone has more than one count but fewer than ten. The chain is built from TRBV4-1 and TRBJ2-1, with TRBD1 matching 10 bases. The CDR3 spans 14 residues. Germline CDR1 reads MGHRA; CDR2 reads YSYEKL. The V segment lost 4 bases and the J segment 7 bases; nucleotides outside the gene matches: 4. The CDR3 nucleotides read TGCGCCAGCAGCCCTCGGACAGGGGGGAATGAGCAGTTCTTC. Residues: CASSPRTGGNEQFF.

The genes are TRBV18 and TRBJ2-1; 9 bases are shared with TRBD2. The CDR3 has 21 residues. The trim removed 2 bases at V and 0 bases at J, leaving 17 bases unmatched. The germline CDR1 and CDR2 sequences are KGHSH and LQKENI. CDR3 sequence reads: CASSPGGSGLAKMSSYNEQFF. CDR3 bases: TGTGCCAGCTCACCAGGGGGTTCGGGACTAGCCAAAATGAGCTCCTACAATGAGCAGTTCTTC.

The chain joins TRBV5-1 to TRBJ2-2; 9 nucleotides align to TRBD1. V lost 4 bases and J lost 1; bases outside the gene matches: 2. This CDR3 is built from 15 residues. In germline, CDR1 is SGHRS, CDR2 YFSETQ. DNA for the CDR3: TGCGCCAGCAGCAAGGACAGGGGGAACACCGGGGAGCTGTTTTTT. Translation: CASSKDRGNTGELFF.

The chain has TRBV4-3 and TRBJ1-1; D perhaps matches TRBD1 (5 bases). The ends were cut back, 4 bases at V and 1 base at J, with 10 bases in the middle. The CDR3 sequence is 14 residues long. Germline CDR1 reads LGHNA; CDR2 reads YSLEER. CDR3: CASSLGTANTEAFF. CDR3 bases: TGCGCCAGCAGCCTGGGGACGGCGAACACTGAAGCTTTCTTT.

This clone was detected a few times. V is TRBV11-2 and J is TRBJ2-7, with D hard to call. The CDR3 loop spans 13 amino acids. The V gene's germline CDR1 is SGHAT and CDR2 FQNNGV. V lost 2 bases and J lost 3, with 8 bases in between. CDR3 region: CASSLTSYYEQYF. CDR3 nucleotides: TGTGCCAGCAGCTTAACCTCGTACTACGAGCAGTACTTC.

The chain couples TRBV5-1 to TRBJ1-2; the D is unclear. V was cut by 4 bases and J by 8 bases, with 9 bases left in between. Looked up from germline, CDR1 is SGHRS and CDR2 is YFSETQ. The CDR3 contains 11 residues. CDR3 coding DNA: TGCGCCAGCAGCGTAGGAGAAGGCTACACCTTC. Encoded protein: CASSVGEGYTF.

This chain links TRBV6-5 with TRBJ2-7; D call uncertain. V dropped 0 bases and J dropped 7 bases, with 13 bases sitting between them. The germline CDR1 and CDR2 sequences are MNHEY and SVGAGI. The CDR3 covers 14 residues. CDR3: CASSYSRHSIEQYF. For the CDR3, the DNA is TGTGCCAGCAGTTACTCGAGGCACTCCATAGAGCAGTACTTC.

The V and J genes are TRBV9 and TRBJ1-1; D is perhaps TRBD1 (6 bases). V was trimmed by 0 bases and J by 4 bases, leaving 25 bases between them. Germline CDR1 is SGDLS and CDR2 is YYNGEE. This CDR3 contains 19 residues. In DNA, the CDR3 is TGTGCCAGCAGCGTAGAGAGCCTTGGGGGGCAGGGGAGACCCACTGAAGCTTTCTTT. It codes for CASSVESLGGQGRPTEAFF.

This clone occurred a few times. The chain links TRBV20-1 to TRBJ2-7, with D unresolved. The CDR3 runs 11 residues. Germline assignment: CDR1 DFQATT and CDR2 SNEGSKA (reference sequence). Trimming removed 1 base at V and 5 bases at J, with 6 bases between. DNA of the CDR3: TGCAGTGCTAGAGGCCGCCACGAGCAGTACTTC. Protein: CSARGRHEQYF.

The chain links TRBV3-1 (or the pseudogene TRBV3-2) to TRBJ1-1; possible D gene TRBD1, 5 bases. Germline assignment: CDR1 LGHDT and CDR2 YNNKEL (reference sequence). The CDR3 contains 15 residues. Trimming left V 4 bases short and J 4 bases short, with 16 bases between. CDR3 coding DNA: TGTGCCAGCAGCCTACAACCGGGGGGGGGCACTGAAGCTTTCTTT. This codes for CASSLQPGGGTEAFF.

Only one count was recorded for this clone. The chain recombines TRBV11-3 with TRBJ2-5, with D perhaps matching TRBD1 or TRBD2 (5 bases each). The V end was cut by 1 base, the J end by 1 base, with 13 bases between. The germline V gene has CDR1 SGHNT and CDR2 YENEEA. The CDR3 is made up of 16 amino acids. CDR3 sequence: CASSLVPGTLQETQYF. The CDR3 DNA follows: TGTGCCAGCAGCTTAGTACCCGGGACCCTCCAAGAGACCCAGTACTTC.

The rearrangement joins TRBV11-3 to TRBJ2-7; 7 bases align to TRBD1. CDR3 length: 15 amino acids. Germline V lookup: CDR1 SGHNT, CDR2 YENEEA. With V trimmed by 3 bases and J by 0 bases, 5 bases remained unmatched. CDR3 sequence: CASSFDRVPSYEQYF. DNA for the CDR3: TGTGCCAGCAGCTTCGACAGGGTGCCCTCCTACGAGCAGTACTTC.

Here the CDR3 reads CASSLRTGSGVSGANVLTF. Written as DNA, the CDR3 is TGTGCCAGCAGCCTGCGAACGGGTAGCGGGGTCTCTGGGGCCAACGTCCTGACTTTC. This sequence joins TRBV6-2 or TRBV6-3 and TRBJ2-6; 8 bases fit TRBD2. This CDR3 is built from 19 residues. CDR1 is MNHEY and CDR2 is SVGEGT in the germline V gene. V was pared by 6 bases and J by 0 bases, with 13 bases of the junction left unmatched.

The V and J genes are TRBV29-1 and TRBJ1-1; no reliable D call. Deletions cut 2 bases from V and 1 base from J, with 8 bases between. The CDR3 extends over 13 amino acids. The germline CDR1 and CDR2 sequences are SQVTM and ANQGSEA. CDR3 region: CSVETQRNTEAFF. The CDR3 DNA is TGCAGCGTTGAAACACAGAGGAACACTGAAGCTTTCTTT.

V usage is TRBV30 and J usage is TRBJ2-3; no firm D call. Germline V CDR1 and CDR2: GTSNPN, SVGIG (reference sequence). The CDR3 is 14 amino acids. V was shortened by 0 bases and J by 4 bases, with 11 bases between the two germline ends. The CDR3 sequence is CAWSVRGVSDTQYF. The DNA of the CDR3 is TGTGCCTGGAGTGTACGTGGGGTTTCAGATACGCAGTATTTT.

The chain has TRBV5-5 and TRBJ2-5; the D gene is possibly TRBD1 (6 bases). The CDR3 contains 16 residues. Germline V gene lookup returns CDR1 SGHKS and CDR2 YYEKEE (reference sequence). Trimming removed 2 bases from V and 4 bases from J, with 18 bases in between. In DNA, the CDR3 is TGTGCCAGCAGCTTAATGTCTGGGGGCAATGGAGAGACCCAGTACTTC. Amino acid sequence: CASSLMSGGNGETQYF.

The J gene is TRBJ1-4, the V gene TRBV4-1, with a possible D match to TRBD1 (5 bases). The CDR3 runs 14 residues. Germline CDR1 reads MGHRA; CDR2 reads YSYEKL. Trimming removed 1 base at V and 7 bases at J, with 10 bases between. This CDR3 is CASSQGRVREKLFF. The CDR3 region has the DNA TGCGCCAGCAGCCAAGGCAGGGTGCGTGAAAAACTGTTTTTT.